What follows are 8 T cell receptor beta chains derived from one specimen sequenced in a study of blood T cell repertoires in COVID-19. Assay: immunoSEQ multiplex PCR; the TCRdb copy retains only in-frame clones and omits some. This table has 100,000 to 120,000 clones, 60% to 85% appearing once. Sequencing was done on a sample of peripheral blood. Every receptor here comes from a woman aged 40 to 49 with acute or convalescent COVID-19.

The CDR3 nucleotides read TGCAGCGTTGCCCCCCCTCAGGGGGCCCTCGACCACGAGCAGTACTTC. This encodes CSVAPPQGALDHEQYF. The V and J genes are TRBV29-1 and TRBJ2-7; 8 bases fit TRBD1. The CDR3 has 16 amino acids. Germline CDR1 is SQVTM and CDR2 is ANQGSEA. With V trimmed by 4 bases and J by 5 bases, 16 bases remained unmatched.

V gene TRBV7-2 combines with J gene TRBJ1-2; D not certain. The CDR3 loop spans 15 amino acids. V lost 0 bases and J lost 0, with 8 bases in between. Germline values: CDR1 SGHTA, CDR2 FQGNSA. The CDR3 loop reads CASSLAAGSNYGYTF. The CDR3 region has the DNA TGTGCCAGCAGCTTAGCGGCGGGTTCTAACTATGGCTACACCTTC. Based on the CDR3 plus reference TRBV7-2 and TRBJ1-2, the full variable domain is GAGVSQSPSNKVTEKGKDVELRCDPISGHTALYWYRQSLGQGLEFLIYFQGNSAPDKSGLPSDRFSAERTGGSVSTLTIQRTQQEDSAVYLCASSLAAGSNYGYTFGSGTRLTVV.

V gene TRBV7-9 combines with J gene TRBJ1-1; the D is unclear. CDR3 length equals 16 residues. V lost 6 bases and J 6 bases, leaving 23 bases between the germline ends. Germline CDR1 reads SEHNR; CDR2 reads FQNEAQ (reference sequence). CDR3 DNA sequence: TGTGCCAGCAGTCCTTTCCTTGAGGTCAAGGCCGCTGAAGCTTTCTTT. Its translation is CASSPFLEVKAAEAFF. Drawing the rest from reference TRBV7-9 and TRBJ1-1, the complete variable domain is DTGVSQNPRHKITKRGQNVTFRCDPISEHNRLYWYRQTLGQGPEFLTYFQNEAQLEKSRLLSDRFSAERPKGSFSTLEIQRTEQGDSAMYLCASSPFLEVKAAEAFFGQGTRLTVV.

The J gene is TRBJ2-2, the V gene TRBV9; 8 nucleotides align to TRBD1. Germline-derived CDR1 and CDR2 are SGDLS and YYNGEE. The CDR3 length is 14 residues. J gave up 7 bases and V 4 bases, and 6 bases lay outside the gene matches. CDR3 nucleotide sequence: TGTGCCAGCAGCACAGGGGGTTACGACGGGGAGCTGTTTTTT. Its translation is CASSTGGYDGELFF.

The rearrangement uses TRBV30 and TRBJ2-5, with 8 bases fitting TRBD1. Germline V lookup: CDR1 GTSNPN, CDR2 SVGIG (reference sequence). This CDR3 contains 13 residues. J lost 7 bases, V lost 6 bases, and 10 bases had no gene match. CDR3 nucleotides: TGTGCCTGCACTAGGGGGACAGGAGGGACCCAGTACTTC. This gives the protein CACTRGTGGTQYF.

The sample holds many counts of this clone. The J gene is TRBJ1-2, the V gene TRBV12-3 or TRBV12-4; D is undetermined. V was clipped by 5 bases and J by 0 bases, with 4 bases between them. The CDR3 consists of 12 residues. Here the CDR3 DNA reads TGTGCCAGCAGTGAGGCTAACTATGGCTACACCTTC. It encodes CASSEANYGYTF.

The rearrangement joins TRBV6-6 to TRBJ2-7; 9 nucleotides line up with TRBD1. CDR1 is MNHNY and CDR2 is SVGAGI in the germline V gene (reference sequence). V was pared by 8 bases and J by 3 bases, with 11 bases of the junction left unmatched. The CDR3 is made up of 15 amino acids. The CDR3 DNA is TGTGCCAGCGGGGGGACAGGGTCGATGAGCTACGAGCAGTACTTC. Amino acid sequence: CASGGTGSMSYEQYF.

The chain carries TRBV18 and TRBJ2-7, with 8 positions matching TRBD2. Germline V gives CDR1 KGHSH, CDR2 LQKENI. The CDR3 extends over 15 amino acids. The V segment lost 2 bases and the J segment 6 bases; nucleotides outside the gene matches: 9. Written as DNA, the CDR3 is TGTGCCAGCTCACCAGATGGGACTAGTGATGCCGAGCAGTACTTC. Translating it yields CASSPDGTSDAEQYF.